The clone carrying this T cell receptor beta chain was recorded once. Its cognate antigen is unknown. The data originate from a study of blood T cells in healthy people across ages. Together with a sample-barcoded 5' primer, a J-beta primer mix was included in a second PCR lasting roughly 6 to 12 cycles. Every single cDNA molecule received a tag from a template-switch adaptor with 12 random nucleotides. TCRdb called the 5' RACE reads again in MiXCR, with one record for every CDR3 protein. The top ten hold around 21% of the sample, which has around 800,000 distinct CDR3 sequences, around 45% seen once. Whole-study findings and limits: Naive CD4+ cells and diversity were both higher in long-lived donors than in aged donors. Diversity of TCR beta per million T cells declined in a roughly linear way with age. With unsorted PBMCs, a conclusive comparison of naive versus antigen-experienced cells was not possible.

The sequenced material came from blood. The clonotype was recovered from a man in his 60s in good health.

CDR3 residues: CASGYTNEKLFF. The CDR3 DNA reads TGTGCCTCAGGGTATACTAATGAAAAACTGTTTTTT. The rearrangement joins TRBV7-2 to TRBJ1-4, with a possible D match to TRBD1 (5 bases). CDR1 and CDR2 from the germline V gene are SGHTA and FQGNSA. The length of the CDR3 is 12 residues. V lost 11 bases and J lost 2, with 9 bases in between.